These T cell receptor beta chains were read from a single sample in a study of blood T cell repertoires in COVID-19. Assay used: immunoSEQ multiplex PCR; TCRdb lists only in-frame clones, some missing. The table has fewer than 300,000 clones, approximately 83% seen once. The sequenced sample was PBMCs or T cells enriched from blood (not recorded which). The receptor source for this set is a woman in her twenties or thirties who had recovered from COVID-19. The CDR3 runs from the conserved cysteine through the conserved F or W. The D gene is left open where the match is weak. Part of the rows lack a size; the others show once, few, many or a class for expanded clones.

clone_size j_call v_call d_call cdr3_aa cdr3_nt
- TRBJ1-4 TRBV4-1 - CASSQDGAISSGEKLFF TGCGCCAGCAGCCAAGATGGGGCTATCTCCTCCGGTGAAAAACTGTTTTTT
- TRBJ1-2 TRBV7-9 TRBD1 CASSLILGQGAEGSYGYTF TGTGCCAGCAGCTTAATACTTGGACAGGGGGCGGAGGGGAGCTATGGCTACACCTTC
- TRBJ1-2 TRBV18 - CASSPLEYGYTF TGTGCCAGCTCACCACTTGAGTATGGCTACACCTTC
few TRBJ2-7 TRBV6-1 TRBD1 CASSETGAYEQYF TGTGCCAGCAGTGAAACAGGGGCCTACGAGCAGTACTTC
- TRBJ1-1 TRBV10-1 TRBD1 CATPGQGWTEAFF TGCGCCACCCCGGGACAGGGGTGGACTGAAGCTTTCTTT
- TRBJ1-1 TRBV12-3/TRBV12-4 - CASSYGGTEAFF TGTGCCAGCAGCTACGGGGGCACTGAAGCTTTCTTT
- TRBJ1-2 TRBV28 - CASSPPRRGYGYTF TGTGCCAGCAGCCCCCCCCGGAGAGGCTATGGCTACACCTTC
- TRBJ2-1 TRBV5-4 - CASSLLPSSYNEQFF TGTGCCAGCAGCTTACTACCGAGCTCCTACAATGAGCAGTTCTTC
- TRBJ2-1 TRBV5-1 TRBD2 CASSLGLTGLADYNEQFF TGCGCCAGCAGCTTGGGGCTGACTGGGCTAGCGGACTACAATGAGCAGTTCTTC
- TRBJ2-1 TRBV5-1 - CASSLKDSRTGNEQFF TGCGCCAGCAGCTTGAAGGACAGCCGAACTGGAAATGAGCAGTTCTTC
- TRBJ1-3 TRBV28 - CASRPFGGAGNTIYF TGTGCCAGCAGACCCTTCGGTGGAGCTGGAAACACCATATATTTT
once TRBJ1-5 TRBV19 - CASSIVRQPQHF TGTGCCAGTAGTATAGTGAGGCAGCCCCAGCATTTT
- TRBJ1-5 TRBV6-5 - CASSRDGQPQHF TGTGCCAGCAGTCGGGATGGTCAGCCCCAGCATTTT
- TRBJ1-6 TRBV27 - CASSLRQGYPLHF TGTGCCAGCAGTTTACGTCAGGGTTACCCCCTCCACTTT
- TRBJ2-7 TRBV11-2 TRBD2 CASSYGGRGEQYF TGTGCCAGCAGCTACGGGGGGAGGGGCGAGCAGTACTTC
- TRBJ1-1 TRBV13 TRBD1 CASSLAGTGTMNTEAFF TGTGCCAGCAGCTTAGCGGGGACAGGGACAATGAACACTGAAGCTTTCTTT
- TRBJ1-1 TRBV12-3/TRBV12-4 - CASSRDINTEAFF TGTGCCAGCAGTCGGGACATAAACACTGAAGCTTTCTTT
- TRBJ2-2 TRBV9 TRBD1 CASSADAGGKTGELFF TGTGCCAGCAGCGCGGACGCAGGGGGAAAAACCGGGGAGCTGTTTTTT
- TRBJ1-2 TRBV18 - CASSPGQFYGYTF TGTGCCAGCTCGCCCGGACAGTTCTATGGCTACACCTTC
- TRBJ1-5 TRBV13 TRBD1 CASSQGTVPNQPQHF TGTGCCAGCAGCCAAGGGACAGTTCCTAATCAGCCCCAGCATTTT
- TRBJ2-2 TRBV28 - CASSLQATGELFF TGTGCCAGCAGTTTACAGGCGACCGGGGAGCTGTTTTTT
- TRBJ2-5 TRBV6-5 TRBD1 CASAEGAETQYF TGTGCCAGCGCAGAGGGGGCAGAGACCCAGTACTTC
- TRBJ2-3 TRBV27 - CASSLGTRGQYF TGTGCCAGCAGTTTGGGAACTAGAGGGCAGTATTTT
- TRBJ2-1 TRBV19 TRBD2 CASSKTSGGVNEQFF TGTGCCAGTAGTAAGACTAGCGGGGGGGTAAATGAGCAGTTCTTC
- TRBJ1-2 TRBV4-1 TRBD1 CASSQEALRRGQGYGYTF TGCGCCAGCAGCCAAGAAGCTCTCAGGCGTGGACAGGGTTATGGCTACACCTTC
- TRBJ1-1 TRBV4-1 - CASSQGAARVSTEAFF TGCGCCAGCAGCCAAGGGGCCGCCAGGGTGAGCACTGAAGCTTTCTTT
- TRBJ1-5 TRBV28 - CASSPIDRYLHPQHF TGTGCCAGCAGTCCGATAGACAGGTATCTTCATCCCCAGCATTTT
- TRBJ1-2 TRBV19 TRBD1 CASKAGQGARGYTF TGTGCCAGTAAGGCAGGACAGGGGGCACGAGGCTACACCTTC
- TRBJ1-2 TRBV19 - CASSIRERDYGYTF TGTGCCAGTAGTATAAGGGAGAGGGACTATGGCTACACCTTC
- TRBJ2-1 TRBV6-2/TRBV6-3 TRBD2 CASSNPGLAGVEQFF TGTGCCAGCAGTAATCCGGGACTAGCGGGAGTTGAGCAGTTCTTC
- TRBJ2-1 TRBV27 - CASSLAPGLEQFF TGTGCCAGCAGTTTAGCCCCAGGGCTTGAGCAGTTCTTC
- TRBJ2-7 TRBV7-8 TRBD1 CASSLLTQGVASYEQYF TGTGCCAGCAGCTTACTTACCCAGGGGGTGGCATCCTACGAGCAGTACTTC
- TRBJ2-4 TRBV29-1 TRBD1 CSVQGQLLAKNIQYF TGCAGCGTCCAGGGACAGCTCTTAGCCAAAAACATTCAGTACTTC
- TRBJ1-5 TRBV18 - CASSPPTDNQPQHF TGTGCCAGCTCACCACCAACAGACAATCAGCCCCAGCATTTT
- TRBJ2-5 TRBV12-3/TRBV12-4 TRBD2 CACAGGLETQYF TGTGCCTGTGCGGGGGGGCTGGAGACCCAGTACTTC
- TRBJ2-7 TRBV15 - CATSSYYEQYF TGTGCCACCAGCAGTTACTACGAGCAGTACTTC
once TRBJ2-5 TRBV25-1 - CASCAQVGTQYF TGTGCCAGCTGCGCACAGGTCGGGACCCAGTACTTC
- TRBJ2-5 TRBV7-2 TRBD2 CASSRTSGRRETQYF TGTGCCAGCAGCCGGACTAGCGGGAGACGGGAGACCCAGTACTTC
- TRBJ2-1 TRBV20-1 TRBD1 CSASDRVGTGPIGEQFF TGCAGTGCTAGTGATCGGGTGGGGACAGGGCCCATCGGTGAGCAGTTCTTC
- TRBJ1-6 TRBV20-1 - CSASRGGYDRNSPLHF TGCAGTGCTAGTAGAGGTGGTTATGACAGAAATTCACCCCTCCACTTT
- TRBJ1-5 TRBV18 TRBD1 CASSPQGTGSSQPQHF TGTGCCAGCTCACCTCAAGGGACAGGGAGTAGTCAGCCCCAGCATTTT
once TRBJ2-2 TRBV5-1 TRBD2 CASARVAGGHNANTGELFF TGCGCCAGCGCCCGAGTAGCGGGAGGTCATAACGCGAACACCGGGGAGCTGTTTTTT
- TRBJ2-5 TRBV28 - CASSAGEETQYF TGTGCCAGCAGCGCAGGGGAAGAGACCCAGTACTTC
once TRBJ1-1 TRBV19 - CASSRSGTEAFF TGTGCCAGTAGTCGGTCGGGGACTGAAGCTTTCTTT
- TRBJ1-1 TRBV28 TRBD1 CASSLRVGQGNTEAFF TGTGCCAGCAGTTTAAGGGTCGGACAGGGGAACACTGAAGCTTTCTTT
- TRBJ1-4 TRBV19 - CASSSGRVGEKLFF TGTGCCAGTAGTTCTGGCAGGGTCGGCGAAAAACTGTTTTTT
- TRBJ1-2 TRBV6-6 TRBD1 CASSRSGTGTTYGYTF TGTGCCAGCAGTCGATCCGGGACAGGGACTACCTATGGCTACACCTTC
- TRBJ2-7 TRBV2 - CASRTRGPLTYEQYF TGTGCCAGCAGGACGAGAGGGCCCCTAACCTACGAGCAGTACTTC
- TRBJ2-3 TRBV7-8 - CASNTGFRTQYF TGTGCCAGCAACACAGGGTTTCGTACGCAGTATTTT
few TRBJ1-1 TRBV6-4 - CASSEKGENTEAFF TGTGCCAGCAGTGAGAAGGGAGAGAACACTGAAGCTTTCTTT
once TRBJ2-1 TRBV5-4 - CASSSGLREQFF TGTGCCAGCAGCTCTGGTTTGAGGGAGCAGTTCTTC